What follows are 8 T cell receptor beta chains derived from one specimen sequenced in a study of T cells in narcolepsy. The repertoire was sequenced with immunoSEQ multiplex PCR; TCRdb's copy has only in-frame clones and lacks some. The sample lists under 35,000 clones; 75% to 90% were seen once. Sequenced input: CD45RA- memory CD4+ T cells from PBMCs. The receptors here all came from a human donor with narcolepsy.

The chain uses TRBV7-3 and TRBJ1-1; D call uncertain. This CDR3 contains 13 residues. The germline V and J ends were trimmed by 1 base and 0 bases, with 3 bases remaining between them. Germline V gives CDR1 SGHTA, CDR2 FQGTGA. The CDR3 sequence is CASSLMVNTEAFF. Written as DNA, the CDR3 is TGTGCCAGCAGCTTAATGGTGAACACTGAAGCTTTCTTT.

The chain has TRBV2 and TRBJ1-6; a possible D gene is TRBD1 (5 bases). Trimming cost V 6 bases and J 0 bases, with 9 bases left between them. The germline V gene has CDR1 SNHLY and CDR2 FYNNEI. CDR3 length: 15 amino acids. The CDR3 sequence: CASREGSSYNSPLHF. The CDR3 DNA sequence: TGTGCCAGCAGGGAGGGGAGCTCCTATAATTCACCCCTCCACTTT.

This chain joins TRBV19 and TRBJ2-3, with D perhaps given as TRBD1 or TRBD2 (5 bases each). The germline CDR1 and CDR2 sequences are LNHDA and SQIVND (reference sequence). V gave up 5 bases and J gave up 0 bases, with 9 bases separating them. The CDR3 extends over 14 amino acids. The CDR3 sequence: CASSRGGSTDTQYF. The CDR3 DNA reads TGTGCCAGTAGTCGGGGCGGGAGCACAGATACGCAGTATTTT.

This chain joins TRBV6-1 and TRBJ2-1; 8 bases match TRBD2. Unmatched junction bases numbered 5, after V lost 6 bases and J lost 4 bases. Per the germline V gene, CDR1 is MNHNS and CDR2 is SASEGT. The CDR3 consists of 14 residues. The CDR3 nucleotides are TGTGCCAGCAGATCGACGGGGGGGTACAATGAGCAGTTCTTC. Translating gives CASRSTGGYNEQFF.

The rearrangement joins TRBV5-5 to TRBJ1-2, with 7 positions matching TRBD1. Trimming took 3 bases from V and 4 from J; bases not matched to a gene: 0. The CDR3 is made up of 12 amino acids. Per the germline V gene, CDR1 is SGHKS and CDR2 is YYEKEE (reference sequence). CDR3 sequence (DNA): TGTGCCAGCAGCTGGGACAGCTATGGCTACACCTTC. This translates into CASSWDSYGYTF.

The chain couples TRBV11-2 to TRBJ1-2; a weak D match, TRBD1 (5 bases). Looked up from germline, CDR1 is SGHAT and CDR2 is FQNNGV. V was clipped by 1 base and J by 7 bases, with 19 bases between them. The CDR3 extends over 16 amino acids. The CDR3 spells CASSLGQTGTLFGYTF. CDR3 in DNA: TGTGCCAGCAGCTTAGGTCAAACCGGGACTCTGTTTGGCTACACCTTC.

The genes are TRBV2 and TRBJ2-2; D is ambiguous. Germline V gene data show CDR1 as SNHLY and CDR2 as FYNNEI. V was trimmed by 8 bases and J by 3 bases, leaving 10 bases between them. The CDR3 covers 13 residues. In DNA, the CDR3 is TGTGCCAGCGGTCTCGAGGACACCGGGGAGCTGTTTTTT. Its translation is CASGLEDTGELFF.

The chain is built from TRBV30 and TRBJ1-1, with 8 bases matching TRBD1. CDR3 size: 16 residues. CDR1 is GTSNPN and CDR2 is SVGIG in the germline V gene (reference sequence). The junction had 19 bases not matched to a gene; V was cut back by 3 bases and J by 10 bases. The CDR3 loop is CAWRTGTGIPFKGAFF. Written as DNA, the CDR3 is TGTGCCTGGAGAACCGGGACAGGCATACCCTTCAAGGGAGCTTTCTTT.